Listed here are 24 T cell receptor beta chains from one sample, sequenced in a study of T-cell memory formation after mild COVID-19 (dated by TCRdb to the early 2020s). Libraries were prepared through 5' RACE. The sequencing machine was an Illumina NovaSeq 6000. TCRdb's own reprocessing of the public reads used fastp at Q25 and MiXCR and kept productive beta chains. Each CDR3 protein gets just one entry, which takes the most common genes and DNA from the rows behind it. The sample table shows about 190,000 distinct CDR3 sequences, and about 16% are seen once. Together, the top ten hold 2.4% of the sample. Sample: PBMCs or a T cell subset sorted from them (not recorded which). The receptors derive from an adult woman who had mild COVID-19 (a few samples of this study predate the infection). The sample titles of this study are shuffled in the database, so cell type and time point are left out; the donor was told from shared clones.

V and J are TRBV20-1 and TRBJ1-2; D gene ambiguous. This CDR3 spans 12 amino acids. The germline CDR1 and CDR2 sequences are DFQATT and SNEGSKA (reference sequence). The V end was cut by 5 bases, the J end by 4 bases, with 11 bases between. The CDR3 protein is CSASPMAYGYTF. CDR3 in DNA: TGCAGTGCTTCTCCTATGGCCTATGGCTACACCTTC.

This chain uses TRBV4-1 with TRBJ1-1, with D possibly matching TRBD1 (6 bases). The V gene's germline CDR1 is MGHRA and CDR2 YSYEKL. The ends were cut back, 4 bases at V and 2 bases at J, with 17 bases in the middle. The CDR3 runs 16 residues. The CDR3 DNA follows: TGCGCCAGCAGCCCTGGAGGGTTCAGGGGCAACACTGAAGCTTTCTTT. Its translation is CASSPGGFRGNTEAFF.

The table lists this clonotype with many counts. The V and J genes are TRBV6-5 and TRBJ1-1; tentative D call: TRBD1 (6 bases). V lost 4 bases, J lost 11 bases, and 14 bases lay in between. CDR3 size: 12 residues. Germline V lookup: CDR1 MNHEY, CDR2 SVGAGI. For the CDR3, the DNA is TGTGCCAGCAGTTTCAACAGGGAAAGGGCTTTCTTT. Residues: CASSFNRERAFF.

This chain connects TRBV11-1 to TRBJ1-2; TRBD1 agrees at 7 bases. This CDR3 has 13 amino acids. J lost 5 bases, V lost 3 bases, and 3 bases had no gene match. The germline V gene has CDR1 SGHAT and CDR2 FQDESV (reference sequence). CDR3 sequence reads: CASSFDREYGYTF. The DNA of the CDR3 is TGTGCCAGCAGCTTCGACAGGGAGTATGGCTACACCTTC.

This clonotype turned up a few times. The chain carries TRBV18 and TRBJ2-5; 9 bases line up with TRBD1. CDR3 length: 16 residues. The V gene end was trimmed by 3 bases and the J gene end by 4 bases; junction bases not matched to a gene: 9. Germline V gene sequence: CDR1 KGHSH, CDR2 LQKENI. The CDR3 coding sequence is TGTGCCAGCTCACCTGATCCGGGACAGGGCTTAGAGACCCAGTACTTC. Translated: CASSPDPGQGLETQYF.

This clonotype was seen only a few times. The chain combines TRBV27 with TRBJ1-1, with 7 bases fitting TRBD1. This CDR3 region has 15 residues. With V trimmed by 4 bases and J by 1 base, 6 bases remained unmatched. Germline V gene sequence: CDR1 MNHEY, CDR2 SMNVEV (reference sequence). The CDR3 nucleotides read TGTGCCAGCAGTTACCGGGACAGCCCGAACACTGAAGCTTTCTTT. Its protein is CASSYRDSPNTEAFF.

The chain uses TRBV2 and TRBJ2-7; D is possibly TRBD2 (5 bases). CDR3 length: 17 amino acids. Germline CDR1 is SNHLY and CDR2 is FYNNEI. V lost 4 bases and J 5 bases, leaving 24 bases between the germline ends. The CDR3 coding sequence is TGTGCCAGCAGTGGTCTTACGGGGAAAAGCCTCTTCCACGAGCAGTACTTC. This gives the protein CASSGLTGKSLFHEQYF.

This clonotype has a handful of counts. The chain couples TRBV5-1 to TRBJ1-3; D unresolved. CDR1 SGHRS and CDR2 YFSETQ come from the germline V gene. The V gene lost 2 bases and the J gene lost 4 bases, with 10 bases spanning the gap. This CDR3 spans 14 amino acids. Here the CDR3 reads CASSFGAVGNTIYF. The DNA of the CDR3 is TGCGCCAGCAGCTTCGGCGCTGTAGGAAACACCATATATTTT. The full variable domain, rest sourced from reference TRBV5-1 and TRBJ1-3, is KAGVTQTPRYLIKTRGQQVTLSCSPISGHRSVSWYQQTPGQGLQFLFEYFSETQRNKGNFPGRFSGRQFSNSRSEMNVSTLELGDSALYLCASSFGAVGNTIYFGEGSWLTVV.

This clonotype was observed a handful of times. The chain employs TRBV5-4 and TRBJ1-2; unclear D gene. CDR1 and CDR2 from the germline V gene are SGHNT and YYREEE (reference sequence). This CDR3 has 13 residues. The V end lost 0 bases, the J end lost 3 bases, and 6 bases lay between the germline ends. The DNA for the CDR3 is TGTGCCAGCAGCTTGGCGGGATACTATGGCTACACCTTC. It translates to CASSLAGYYGYTF.

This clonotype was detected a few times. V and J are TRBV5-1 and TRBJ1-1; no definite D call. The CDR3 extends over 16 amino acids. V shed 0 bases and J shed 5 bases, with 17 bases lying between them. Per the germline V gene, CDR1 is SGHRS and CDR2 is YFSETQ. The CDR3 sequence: CASSLDGSLFRTEAFF. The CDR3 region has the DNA TGCGCCAGCAGCTTGGACGGCAGCCTTTTTCGGACTGAAGCTTTCTTT. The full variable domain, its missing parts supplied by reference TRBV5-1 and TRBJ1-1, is KAGVTQTPRYLIKTRGQQVTLSCSPISGHRSVSWYQQTPGQGLQFLFEYFSETQRNKGNFPGRFSGRQFSNSRSEMNVSTLELGDSALYLCASSLDGSLFRTEAFFGQGTRLTVV.

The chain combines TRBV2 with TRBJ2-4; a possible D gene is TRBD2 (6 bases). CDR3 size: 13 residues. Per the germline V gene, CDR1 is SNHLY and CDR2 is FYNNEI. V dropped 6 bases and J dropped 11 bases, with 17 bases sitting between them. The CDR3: CASRETVGGVQYF. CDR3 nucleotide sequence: TGTGCCAGCAGAGAAACCGTGGGAGGCGTTCAGTACTTC.

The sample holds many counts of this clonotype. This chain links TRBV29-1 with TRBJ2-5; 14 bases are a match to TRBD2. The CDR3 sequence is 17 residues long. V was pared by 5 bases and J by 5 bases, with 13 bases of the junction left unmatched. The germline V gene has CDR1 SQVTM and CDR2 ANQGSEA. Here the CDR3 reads CSVNSGLAGGYGETQYF. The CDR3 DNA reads TGCAGCGTTAACTCAGGACTAGCGGGGGGATATGGGGAGACCCAGTACTTC.

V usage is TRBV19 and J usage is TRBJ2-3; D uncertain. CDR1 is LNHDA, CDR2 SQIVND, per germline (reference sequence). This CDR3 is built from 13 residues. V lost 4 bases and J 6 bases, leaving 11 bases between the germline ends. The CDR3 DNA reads TGTGCCAGTAGTAACCCTACGAGGGATACGCAGTATTTT. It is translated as CASSNPTRDTQYF.

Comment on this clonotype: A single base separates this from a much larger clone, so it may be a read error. For the CDR3, the DNA is TGTGCCAGCACGCGGACAGGGGGCTACACTGAGCAGTTCTTC. Amino acid sequence: CASTRTGGYTEQFF. The genes are TRBV12-3 or TRBV12-4 and TRBJ2-1, with TRBD1 identical over 11 bases. The CDR3 is 14 amino acids.

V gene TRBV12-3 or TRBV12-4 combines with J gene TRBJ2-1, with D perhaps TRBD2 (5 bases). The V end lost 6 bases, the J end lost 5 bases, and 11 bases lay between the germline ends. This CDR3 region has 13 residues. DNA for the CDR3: TGTGCCAGCAGATTCCGACTAAACAATGAGCAGTTCTTC. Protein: CASRFRLNNEQFF.

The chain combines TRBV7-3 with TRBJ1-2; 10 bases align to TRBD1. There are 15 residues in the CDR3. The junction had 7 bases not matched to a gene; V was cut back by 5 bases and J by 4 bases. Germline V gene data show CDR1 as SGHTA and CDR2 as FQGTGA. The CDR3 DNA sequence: TGTGCCAGCAGCACGGGACAGGGGTCCCTCTATGGCTACACCTTC. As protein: CASSTGQGSLYGYTF.

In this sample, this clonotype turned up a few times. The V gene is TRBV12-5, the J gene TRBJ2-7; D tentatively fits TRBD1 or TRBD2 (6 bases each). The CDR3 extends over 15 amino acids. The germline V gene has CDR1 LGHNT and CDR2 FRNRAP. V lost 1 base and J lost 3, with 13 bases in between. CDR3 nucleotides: TGTGCTAGTGGTTTGGGACTTGGAGGGGGCTACGAGCAGTACTTC. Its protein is CASGLGLGGGYEQYF.

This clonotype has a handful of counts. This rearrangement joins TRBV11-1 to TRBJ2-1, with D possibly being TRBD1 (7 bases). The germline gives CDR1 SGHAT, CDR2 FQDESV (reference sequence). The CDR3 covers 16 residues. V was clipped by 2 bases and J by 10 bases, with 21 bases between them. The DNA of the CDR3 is TGTGCCAGCAGCTTAATCGCAGGGGGGACGGGCTCGGAGCAGTTCTTC. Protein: CASSLIAGGTGSEQFF. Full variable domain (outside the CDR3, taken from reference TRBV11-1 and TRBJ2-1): EAEVAQSPRYKITEKSQAVAFWCDPISGHATLYWYRQILGQGPELLVQFQDESVVDDSQLPKDRFSAERLKGVDSTLKIQPAELGDSAMYLCASSLIAGGTGSEQFFGPGTRLTVL.

This CDR3 is CASSWTPDYGYTF. In DNA, the CDR3 is TGTGCCAGCAGTTGGACACCGGACTATGGCTACACCTTC. The rearrangement links TRBV12-3 or TRBV12-4 to TRBJ1-2; perhaps TRBD1 as D (5 bases). V was cut by 4 bases and J by 3 bases, with 9 bases left in between. This CDR3 has 13 amino acids.

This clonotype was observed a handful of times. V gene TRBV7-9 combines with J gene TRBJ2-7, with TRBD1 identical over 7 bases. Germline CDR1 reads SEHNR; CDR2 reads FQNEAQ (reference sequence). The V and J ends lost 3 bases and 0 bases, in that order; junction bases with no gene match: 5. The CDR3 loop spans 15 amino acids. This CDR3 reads CASSLGQSFSYEQYF. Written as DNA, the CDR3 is TGTGCCAGCAGCTTGGGACAGAGCTTCTCCTACGAGCAGTACTTC.

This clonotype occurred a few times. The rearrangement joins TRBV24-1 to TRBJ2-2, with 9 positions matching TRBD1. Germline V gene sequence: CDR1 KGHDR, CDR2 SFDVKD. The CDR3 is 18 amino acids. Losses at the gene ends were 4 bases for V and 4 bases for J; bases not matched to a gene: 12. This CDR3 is CATSDRYYGTGTTGELFF. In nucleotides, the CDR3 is TGTGCCACCAGTGACAGATACTACGGGACAGGGACCACCGGGGAGCTGTTTTTT.

The CDR3 sequence is CASSLVPGGSGSTDTQYF. The CDR3 coding sequence is TGTGCCAGCAGCTTAGTCCCGGGAGGTTCGGGTAGCACAGATACGCAGTATTTT. The chain joins TRBV7-2 to TRBJ2-3; the match to TRBD2 covers 7 bases. Losses at the gene ends were 1 base for V and 0 bases for J; bases not matched to a gene: 10. The germline V gene encodes CDR1 SGHTA and CDR2 FQGNSA. The CDR3 is made up of 18 amino acids.

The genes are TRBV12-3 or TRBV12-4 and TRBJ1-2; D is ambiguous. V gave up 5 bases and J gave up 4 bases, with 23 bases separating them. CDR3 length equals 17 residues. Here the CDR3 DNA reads TGTGCCAGCAGTCCACCGACCGGGATAACCACCGGCTATGGCTACACCTTC. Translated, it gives CASSPPTGITTGYGYTF.

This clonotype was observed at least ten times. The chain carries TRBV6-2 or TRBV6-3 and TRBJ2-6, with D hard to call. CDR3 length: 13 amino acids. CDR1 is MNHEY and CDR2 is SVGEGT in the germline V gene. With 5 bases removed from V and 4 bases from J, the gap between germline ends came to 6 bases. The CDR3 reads CASSLPGANVLTF. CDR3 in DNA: TGTGCCAGCAGTCTACCCGGGGCCAACGTCCTGACTTTC.